This T cell receptor (beta chain) was observed in a study of shared clonotypes between healthy human individuals. At the level of the study: The study enrolled two women and a few men aged 18 to 49.

This table comes from immunoSEQ multiplex PCR, and its TCRdb copy is limited to in-frame clones, with some not included. The profile covers approximately 2.4 million clones, with 90% to 96% appearing a single time and over 0.1% taken by the ten largest. In its sample, this clone was seen once. The TCR was taken from a man aged 18 to 30 in good health. Sequences were obtained from naive CD4+ T cells sorted from blood. Documented subset: CD45RA+ positively selected.

The CDR3 sequence is CASSLTAISGNTIYF. DNA of the CDR3: TGTGCCAGCAGCTTGACAGCTATCTCTGGAAACACCATATATTTT. The genes are TRBV5-5 and TRBJ1-3; D remains unclear. The CDR3 extends over 15 amino acids. The V gene's germline CDR1 is SGHKS and CDR2 YYEKEE (reference sequence). V was shortened by 1 base and J by 0 bases, with 8 bases between the two germline ends.